This passage covers 18 T cell receptor beta chains from one sample sequenced in a study of blood T cell repertoires in COVID-19. Generated by immunoSEQ multiplex PCR, the TCRdb table keeps only in-frame clones and is missing some. The table includes approximately 210,000 clones, about four fifths detected once. The sequenced material came from peripheral blood. These receptors were obtained from a woman at least 80 years old with acute or convalescent COVID-19.

The chain employs TRBV2 and TRBJ1-1; 7 nucleotides match TRBD1. This CDR3 region has 14 residues. Germline-derived CDR1 and CDR2 are SNHLY and FYNNEI. V lost 6 bases to trimming and J lost 0 bases; unmatched junction nucleotides: 4. CDR3 sequence: CASSSTGLNTEAFF. CDR3 in DNA: TGTGCCAGCAGCTCGACAGGGTTGAACACTGAAGCTTTCTTT.

This chain connects TRBV21-1 to TRBJ1-5; the DNA was not compared with TRBD1, the D call given in the table. TRBV21-1 is a known pseudogene. The CDR3 length is 17 residues. CDR3 protein: CASSKARSTGVNQPQHF. In DNA, the CDR3 is TGTGCCAGCAGCAAAGCCCGTTCCACAGGAGTCAATCAGCCCCAGCATTTT.

This chain links TRBV9 with TRBJ1-3; a possible D gene is TRBD1 (6 bases). The germline V gene has CDR1 SGDLS and CDR2 YYNGEE. Trimming shortened V by 0 bases and J by 2 bases, and 9 bases separated the two germline ends. This CDR3 is built from 15 residues. The CDR3 region is CASSVAAGAGNTIYF. CDR3 bases: TGTGCCAGCAGCGTAGCTGCAGGGGCTGGAAACACCATATATTTT. Drawing the rest from reference TRBV9 and TRBJ1-3, the complete variable domain is DSGVTQTPKHLITATGQRVTLRCSPRSGDLSVYWYQQSLDQGLQFLIQYYNGEERAKGNILERFSAQQFPDLHSELNLSSLELGDSALYFCASSVAAGAGNTIYFGEGSWLTVV.

The chain has TRBV7-9 and TRBJ1-2; TRBD1 matches 8 bases. V lost 5 bases, J lost 4 bases, and 12 bases stayed unmatched. There are 16 residues in the CDR3. Germline CDR1 is SEHNR and CDR2 is FQNEAQ (reference sequence). CDR3 residues: CASSRRDRRPGYGYTF. DNA for the CDR3: TGTGCCAGCAGCCGACGGGACAGGCGGCCCGGCTATGGCTACACCTTC. The complete variable domain, with remaining parts taken from reference TRBV7-9 and TRBJ1-2, reads DTGVSQNPRHKITKRGQNVTFRCDPISEHNRLYWYRQTLGQGPEFLTYFQNEAQLEKSRLLSDRFSAERPKGSFSTLEIQRTEQGDSAMYLCASSRRDRRPGYGYTFGSGTRLTVV.

The J gene is TRBJ1-2, the V gene TRBV7-2; 9 bases match TRBD1. The CDR3 contains 14 residues. After removal of 3 bases from V and 8 bases from J, the junction contained 7 bases not matched to a gene. Per the germline V gene, CDR1 is SGHTA and CDR2 is FQGNSA. In DNA form, the CDR3 reads TGTGCCAGCAGCTTCGACAGGGGGAATATGGGCTACACCTTC. This sequence encodes CASSFDRGNMGYTF.

The table lists this clone with a few counts. The CDR3 loop reads CASSPGTGGWSPLHF. The CDR3 DNA reads as TGTGCCAGCAGTCCCGGGACAGGAGGCTGGTCACCCCTCCACTTT. V usage is TRBV28 and J usage is TRBJ1-6; 8 positions agree with TRBD1. The CDR3 extends over 15 amino acids. Trimming took 5 bases from V and 10 from J; bases not matched to a gene: 10. Germline values: CDR1 MDHEN, CDR2 SYDVKM.

The gene calls are TRBV4-3 and TRBJ1-4; 7 nucleotides match TRBD1. The CDR3 spans 16 residues. CDR1 is LGHNA and CDR2 is YSLEER in the germline V gene. With V trimmed by 4 bases and J by 6 bases, 11 bases remained unmatched. CDR3: CASSPKPGTADEKLFF. The CDR3 DNA reads TGCGCCAGCAGCCCAAAACCCGGGACAGCCGATGAAAAACTGTTTTTT.

V is TRBV7-2 and J is TRBJ1-1, with D perhaps matching TRBD1 (6 bases). V gave up 1 base and J gave up 6 bases, with 9 bases separating them. CDR3 length: 13 residues. CDR1 and CDR2 from the germline V gene are SGHTA and FQGNSA. The CDR3 protein is CASSLGDISEAFF. As DNA, the CDR3 is TGTGCCAGCAGCTTAGGGGACATTTCTGAAGCTTTCTTT.

This chain joins TRBV2 and TRBJ1-2; D possibly corresponds to TRBD1 (6 bases). V was clipped by 4 bases and J by 8 bases, with 14 bases between them. CDR3 length: 13 amino acids. The germline V gene has CDR1 SNHLY and CDR2 FYNNEI. CDR3 in amino acids: CASSGSTGRGYTF. The CDR3 DNA sequence: TGTGCCAGCAGTGGGTCGACAGGTCGGGGCTACACCTTC. Looking up the rest from reference TRBV2 and TRBJ1-2 gives the full variable domain: EPEVTQTPSHQVTQMGQEVILRCVPISNHLYFYWYRQILGQKVEFLVSFYNNEISEKSEIFDDQFSVERPDGSNFTLKIRSTKLEDSAMYFCASSGSTGRGYTFGSGTRLTVV.

The J gene is TRBJ2-2, the V gene TRBV5-1, with D tentatively TRBD2 (6 bases). Trimming removed 4 bases at V and 8 bases at J, with 21 bases between. Germline CDR1 SGHRS, CDR2 YFSETQ. This CDR3 is 16 amino acids long. The CDR3 region has the DNA TGCGCCAGCAGCCTACGATCCGGGACTCTCCAAGGGGAGCTGTTTTTT. Residues: CASSLRSGTLQGELFF.

V gene TRBV7-8 combines with J gene TRBJ1-2; D not certain. The germline V and J ends were trimmed by 1 base and 7 bases, with 13 bases remaining between them. There are 14 residues in the CDR3. CDR1 is SGHVS and CDR2 is FQNEAQ in the germline V gene. The CDR3 DNA follows: TGTGCCAGCAGCTTAGACCCAGGCCGGTTTGGCTACACCTTC. It specifies CASSLDPGRFGYTF.

This chain links TRBV4-3 with TRBJ1-5, with D hard to call. Germline CDR1 and CDR2: LGHNA and YSLEER. V was pared by 0 bases and J by 4 bases, with 16 bases between. CDR3 length: 17 residues. Here the CDR3 DNA reads TGCGCCAGCAGCCAAGATCTTAGCCCGCTTGGTAATCAGCCCCAGCATTTT. This encodes CASSQDLSPLGNQPQHF.

This clone was picked up a small number of times. The rearrangement uses TRBV6-2 or TRBV6-3 and TRBJ2-5; D remains unclear. Trimming left V 0 bases short and J 2 bases short, with 7 bases between. The CDR3 sequence is 14 residues long. CDR1 and CDR2 (germline): MNHEY, SVGEGT. In DNA form, the CDR3 reads TGTGCCAGCAGTTACTCGGAGATACAAGAGACCCAGTACTTC. This codes for CASSYSEIQETQYF.

The V gene is TRBV14, the J gene TRBJ2-3; 9 bases are a match to TRBD1. The CDR3 spans 17 residues. CDR1 and CDR2 from the germline V gene are SGHDN and FVKESK. V was pared by 3 bases and J by 5 bases, with 12 bases of the junction left unmatched. The CDR3 nucleotides are TGTGCCAGCAGCCATTTGGGCACAGGGGGCGCGAGAGATACGCAGTATTTT. It encodes CASSHLGTGGARDTQYF.

The genes are TRBV6-5 and TRBJ1-2; perhaps TRBD1 as D (6 bases). The V gene's germline CDR1 is MNHEY and CDR2 SVGAGI. This CDR3 has 13 residues. V was cut by 10 bases and J by 1 base, with 13 bases left in between. In DNA form, the CDR3 reads TGTGCCACCGTGGACAGTCGTAACTATGGCTACACCTTC. Its protein product is CATVDSRNYGYTF.

The V and J genes are TRBV7-9 and TRBJ2-7; 7 bases map to TRBD2. Germline CDR1 reads SEHNR; CDR2 reads FQNEAQ (reference sequence). The CDR3 extends over 15 amino acids. The V segment lost 4 bases and the J segment 2 bases; nucleotides outside the gene matches: 8. The CDR3 nucleotides read TGTGCCAGCAGCTATACGCCTAGCGGAACCTACGAGCAGTACTTC. Its protein is CASSYTPSGTYEQYF.

With regard to this clone: The sample carries other DNA sequences with the same CDR3. The chain joins TRBV19 to TRBJ1-2; TRBD1 might be the D (6 bases). Germline V gene lookup returns CDR1 LNHDA and CDR2 SQIVND (reference sequence). The ends were cut back, 3 bases at V and 3 bases at J, with 11 bases in the middle. The CDR3 is 14 amino acids. CDR3 DNA sequence: TGTGCCAGTAGTATTGTGGGGGCAGACTATGGCTACACCTTC. Amino acids: CASSIVGADYGYTF.

V gene TRBV19 combines with J gene TRBJ1-2; a possible D gene is TRBD1 (5 bases). V was trimmed by 5 bases and J by 4 bases, leaving 11 bases between them. Per germline, CDR1 LNHDA and CDR2 SQIVND (reference sequence). The CDR3 extends over 13 amino acids. DNA for the CDR3: TGTGCCAGTAGTCAGGGTCGAACCTATGGCTACACCTTC. This encodes CASSQGRTYGYTF.